A selection of T cell receptor beta chains follows, all from one sample in a study of shared clonotypes between healthy human individuals. The assay was immunoSEQ multiplex PCR, and TCRdb's table has in-frame clones only and misses some. The repertoire has fewer than 600,000 clones, around three quarters of them found once; the top ten carry 12%. Sequenced material: PBMCs. The receptors come from a woman aged 40 to 55 in good health. Some clones in this sample may be carry-over from other donors' samples. Each CDR3 is given with its conserved first and last residue. Each record gives: CDR3 DNA, CDR3 protein, J gene, V gene, D gene, clone size. D genes are given only for firm matches. Clone size is stated in some rows and not others, as once, few, many or a class when expanded.

CDR3nt: TGTGCCAGCAGTTACGGGGCAGGGGGAGCGTACACTGAAGCTTTCTTT
CDR3aa: CASSYGAGGAYTEAFF
j_gene: TRBJ1-1
v_gene: TRBV6-5
d_gene: TRBD1
abundance: -

CDR3nt: TGTGCCAGCAGCCTTCGCTCGTACCAAGAGACCCAGTACTTC
CDR3aa: CASSLRSYQETQYF
j_gene: TRBJ2-5
v_gene: TRBV5-5
d_gene: -
abundance: -

CDR3nt: TGTGCCAGTCACAGGGAAGACACCGGGGAGCTGTTTTTT
CDR3aa: CASHREDTGELFF
j_gene: TRBJ2-2
v_gene: TRBV28
d_gene: -
abundance: -

CDR3nt: TGTGCCAGCAGATGGACTAGCGGGAGCGGTGAGCAGTACTTC
CDR3aa: CASRWTSGSGEQYF
j_gene: TRBJ2-7
v_gene: TRBV28
d_gene: TRBD2
abundance: -

CDR3nt: TGTGCCAGCAGTCTGAACACCGGGGAGCTGTTTTTT
CDR3aa: CASSLNTGELFF
j_gene: TRBJ2-2
v_gene: TRBV27
d_gene: -
abundance: few

CDR3nt: TGTGCCAGCTCACCCGACAGCCTAGCCTATGGCTACACCTTC
CDR3aa: CASSPDSLAYGYTF
j_gene: TRBJ1-2
v_gene: TRBV18
d_gene: -
abundance: few

CDR3nt: TGCGCCAGCAGCCGAAGAGCAGGGGCAGATAATGAAAAACTGTTTTTT
CDR3aa: CASSRRAGADNEKLFF
j_gene: TRBJ1-4
v_gene: TRBV4-3
d_gene: -
abundance: -

CDR3nt: TGTGCCTGGACCTCAAGGACAGGGGCGATGGGATCACCCCTCCACTTT
CDR3aa: CAWTSRTGAMGSPLHF
j_gene: TRBJ1-6
v_gene: TRBV30
d_gene: TRBD1
abundance: -

CDR3nt: TGTGCCAGCGGCGGGAGTGTCGAGCAGTACTTC
CDR3aa: CASGGSVEQYF
j_gene: TRBJ2-7
v_gene: TRBV2
d_gene: TRBD2
abundance: once

CDR3nt: TGTGCCAGCAGTGGGACTAGCGGGAACAATGAGCAGTTCTTC
CDR3aa: CASSGTSGNNEQFF
j_gene: TRBJ2-1
v_gene: TRBV4-2
d_gene: TRBD2
abundance: -

CDR3nt: TGTGCCAGCAGCATCCTAGCGGATCTGCACAATGAGCAGTTCTTC
CDR3aa: CASSILADLHNEQFF
j_gene: TRBJ2-1
v_gene: TRBV7-9
d_gene: TRBD2
abundance: -

CDR3nt: TGTGCCAGCAGCCTAGGGGGGACCCTATGGGACGAGCAGTACTTC
CDR3aa: CASSLGGTLWDEQYF
j_gene: TRBJ2-7
v_gene: TRBV7-6
d_gene: -
abundance: -

CDR3nt: TGTGCCAGCAGTAAACTCAGGGGGTACGAGCAGTACTTC
CDR3aa: CASSKLRGYEQYF
j_gene: TRBJ2-7
v_gene: TRBV28
d_gene: TRBD1
abundance: -

CDR3nt: TGCGCCAGCAGCTTGGGGGTACTGACGACCTCCGAGCAGTACTTC
CDR3aa: CASSLGVLTTSEQYF
j_gene: TRBJ2-7
v_gene: TRBV5-1
d_gene: -
abundance: -

CDR3nt: TGTGCCAGTAGTGGTCAGCCAGGGGCAACTAATGAAAAACTGTTTTTT
CDR3aa: CASSGQPGATNEKLFF
j_gene: TRBJ1-4
v_gene: TRBV19
d_gene: -
abundance: -

CDR3nt: TGTGCCAGCTCACCAGGGGGGGATTACGGGCAGGAGAACACCGGGGAGCTGTTTTTT
CDR3aa: CASSPGGDYGQENTGELFF
j_gene: TRBJ2-2
v_gene: TRBV18
d_gene: TRBD2
abundance: few

CDR3nt: TGTGCCAGCAGCTTAGGACAGAATAATTCACCCCTCCACTTT
CDR3aa: CASSLGQNNSPLHF
j_gene: TRBJ1-6
v_gene: TRBV7-2
d_gene: -
abundance: -

CDR3nt: TGTGCCAGCAGAGGGACACCCACCGGGGAGCTGTTTTTT
CDR3aa: CASRGTPTGELFF
j_gene: TRBJ2-2
v_gene: TRBV25-1
d_gene: -
abundance: -

CDR3nt: TGTGCCAGCTCACCACGGGGTAGCGGGCCATACAATGAGCAGTTCTTC
CDR3aa: CASSPRGSGPYNEQFF
j_gene: TRBJ2-1
v_gene: TRBV18
d_gene: TRBD2
abundance: -